This TCR beta chain was recorded in a study of T cell repertoires in ileal Crohn's disease. This table comes from immunoSEQ multiplex PCR, and its TCRdb copy is limited to in-frame clones, with some not included. The table has about 3,500 clones, roughly 80% seen once; the top ten hold 5% to 6.5%. Comments on this clone: The same CDR3 is also encoded by other DNA sequences in this sample.

The trim removed 5 bases at V and 3 bases at J, leaving 4 bases unmatched. This CDR3 has 14 amino acids. Germline V gives CDR1 SEHNR, CDR2 FQNEAQ (reference sequence). Time point denoted: neoterminal ileum biopsy at postoperative endoscopy, about 6 months after surgery. The sequenced sample consisted of ileal tissue. The receptor's source is an adult with Crohn's disease. This chain joins TRBV7-9 and TRBJ2-7; 10 bases are shared with TRBD1. CDR3 in DNA: TGTGCCAGCAGCCGCGGACAGGGGGGCTACGAGCAGTACTTC. Encoded protein: CASSRGQGGYEQYF. The full variable domain, completed using reference TRBV7-9 and TRBJ2-7, is DTGVSQNPRHKITKRGQNVTFRCDPISEHNRLYWYRQTLGQGPEFLTYFQNEAQLEKSRLLSDRFSAERPKGSFSTLEIQRTEQGDSAMYLCASSRGQGGYEQYFGPGTRLTVT.